The next 27 T cell receptor beta chains were all read from a single sample in a study of post-analysis software for immune sequencing data. No antigen has been identified for these receptors. Incorporated into the TCR beta cDNA libraries were unique molecular identifiers, which served to reduce PCR and sequencing biases. Using its own MiXCR run on the PCR reads, TCRdb lists one record per CDR3 protein. Of around 440,000 distinct CDR3 sequences listed, around 40% are singletons. Study results and limitations: Comparison of patients with controls showed a handful of TRBV segments more frequent in patients, TRBV5-6, TRBV5-1 and TRBV20-1 among them.

The sequencing input was blood. Receptor source: a girl aged 10-17 years with multiple sclerosis.

Note on this clonotype: A much larger clone sits a single nucleotide away, making a read error possible. The chain joins TRBV7-2 to TRBJ1-1; D gene uncertain. V lost 2 bases, J lost 0 bases, and 7 bases lay in between. CDR1 and CDR2 from the germline V gene are SGHTA and FQGNSA. The CDR3 spans 14 residues. CDR3 sequence (DNA): TGTGCCAGCAGCTTATCGGAATTGAACACTGAAGCTTTCTTT. It encodes CASSLSELNTEAFF.

This clonotype showed up just a few times. One junction end disagrees with the germline gene, perhaps due to a read error. This chain's CDR3 is CASSPGTGNTEAFF. For the CDR3, the DNA is TGTGCCAGCAGCCCCGGGACAGGGAACACTGAAGCTTTCTTT. The chain employs TRBV5-1 and TRBJ1-1, with 8 nucleotides matching TRBD1. Germline-derived CDR1 and CDR2 are SGHRS and YFSETQ. The CDR3 sequence is 14 residues long.

This clonotype has a handful of counts. V usage is TRBV15 and J usage is TRBJ2-7, with 7 bases matching TRBD1. Germline CDR1 reads LNHNV; CDR2 reads YYDKDF (reference sequence). J gave up 3 bases and V 8 bases, and 4 bases lay outside the gene matches. This CDR3 is 12 amino acids long. CDR3 bases: TGTGCCACCGGGACAGAGTACTACGAGCAGTACTTC. Its protein is CATGTEYYEQYF.

The chain recombines TRBV24-1 with TRBJ2-4, with a tentative D call TRBD2 (5 bases). The J call may be in error: the DNA end matches TRBJ2-5 better. Germline CDR1 is KGHDR and CDR2 is SFDVKD. The CDR3 totals 15 residues. The CDR3 DNA sequence: TGTGCCACCAGTGGGCGTTCGGGGAAACAAGAGACCCAGTACTTC. Its translation is CATSGRSGKQETQYF.

The chain employs TRBV7-9 and TRBJ2-7, with 9 positions matching TRBD1. TRBJ2-5 matches the DNA end more closely, so the J call is doubtful. CDR1 and CDR2 (germline): SEHNR, FQNEAQ (reference sequence). This CDR3 contains 15 residues. The CDR3 here is CASSRDRARSETQYF. CDR3 DNA sequence: TGTGCCAGCAGCCGGGACAGGGCACGGTCTGAGACCCAGTACTTC.

This clonotype occurred a few times. The chain links TRBV12-3 or TRBV12-4 to TRBJ1-2, with D possibly being TRBD1 (5 bases). The CDR3 is made up of 15 amino acids. V was cut by 6 bases and J by 4 bases, with 18 bases left in between. CDR3 sequence reads: CASSLKAGQLYGYTF. DNA for the CDR3: TGTGCCAGCAGCCTAAAGGCAGGACAACTCTATGGCTACACCTTC.

The chain uses TRBV20-1 and TRBJ2-7; the match to TRBD2 covers 10 bases. Germline V lookup: CDR1 DFQATT, CDR2 SNEGSKA (reference sequence). The CDR3 totals 15 residues. Trimming took 0 bases from V and 4 from J; bases not matched to a gene: 6. The CDR3 nucleotides read TGCAGTGCTAGAGATTTGGGTAGCGGGAGGTACGAGCAGTACTTC. Amino acid sequence: CSARDLGSGRYEQYF.

This chain links TRBV6-2 or TRBV6-3 with TRBJ1-4; the D is unclear. Trimming pared 0 bases from V and 0 bases from J, leaving 2 bases between. This CDR3 contains 14 residues. Germline lookup yields CDR1 MNHEY and CDR2 SVGEGT. This CDR3 is CASSYSTTNEKLFF. In DNA, the CDR3 is TGTGCCAGCAGTTACTCCACAACTAATGAAAAACTGTTTTTT.

The rearrangement joins TRBV20-1 to TRBJ2-7; TRBD2 aligns across 9 bases. Per the germline V gene, CDR1 is DFQATT and CDR2 is SNEGSKA (reference sequence). This CDR3 has 16 residues. V gave up 0 bases and J gave up 6 bases; unmatched junction bases: 12. CDR3 bases: TGCAGTGCTAGAGATCGGGAGGTAGGACTAGCGAGCGAGCAGTACTTC. It is translated as CSARDREVGLASEQYF.

This clonotype was detected only a few times. The CDR3 loop reads CASSLDGQSFGEQYF. The CDR3 DNA sequence: TGCGCCAGCAGCTTGGATGGACAGTCGTTCGGCGAGCAGTACTTC. This rearrangement joins TRBV5-1 to TRBJ2-5; tentative D call: TRBD1 (6 bases). The better agreement between TRBJ2-7 and the DNA end casts doubt on the J call. The CDR3 length is 15 residues. Per germline, CDR1 SGHRS and CDR2 YFSETQ.

This clonotype was found a few times. The rearrangement joins TRBV28 to TRBJ2-7, with 8 bases that match TRBD1. Per germline, CDR1 MDHEN and CDR2 SYDVKM. The junction had 14 bases not matched to a gene; V was cut back by 6 bases and J by 4 bases. CDR3 size: 16 residues. The CDR3 loop reads CASSTLPGQGKYEQYF. CDR3 sequence (DNA): TGTGCCAGCAGCACCCTACCCGGACAGGGAAAATACGAGCAGTACTTC.

DNA for the CDR3: TGTGCCAGCAGCTCCCGTGCGGGCGAGACCAAAAACATTCAGTACTTC. Protein: CASSSRAGETKNIQYF. The gene calls are TRBV7-6 and TRBJ2-4, with D perhaps TRBD2 (5 bases). Trimming shortened V by 4 bases and J by 2 bases, and 15 bases separated the two germline ends. CDR3 length equals 16 residues. Germline V CDR1 and CDR2: SGHVS, FNYEAQ.

The chain carries TRBV20-1 and TRBJ1-2; no firm D call. Trimming pared 6 bases from V and 6 bases from J, leaving 11 bases between. The CDR3 spans 11 residues. Germline CDR1 DFQATT, CDR2 SNEGSKA (reference sequence). The CDR3 is CSARWGNGYTF. The CDR3 DNA reads as TGCAGTGCCAGATGGGGAAATGGCTACACCTTC.

This chain links TRBV20-1 with TRBJ1-5, with unresolved D. V was trimmed by 3 bases and J by 1 base, leaving 7 bases between them. This CDR3 comprises 13 residues. Germline V gives CDR1 DFQATT, CDR2 SNEGSKA (reference sequence). The CDR3 coding sequence is TGCAGTGCTAGTATAGGGAGCAATCAGCCCCAGCATTTT. It yields the protein CSASIGSNQPQHF.

V usage is TRBV7-2 and J usage is TRBJ2-7, with a possible D match to TRBD2 (5 bases). Deletions cut 1 base from V and 0 bases from J, with 13 bases between. CDR1 and CDR2 from the germline V gene are SGHTA and FQGNSA. CDR3 length: 16 residues. The CDR3 sequence is CASSLGSGEGSYEQYF. Written as DNA, the CDR3 is TGTGCCAGCAGCTTAGGATCCGGGGAAGGCTCCTACGAGCAGTACTTC.

The chain combines TRBV20-1 with TRBJ2-7; 7 nucleotides agree with TRBD2. The CDR3 loop spans 13 amino acids. Per the germline V gene, CDR1 is DFQATT and CDR2 is SNEGSKA (reference sequence). V lost 5 bases and J lost 4; bases outside the gene matches: 8. In nucleotides, the CDR3 is TGCAGTGCTGCCCCCTTGGGAGGGTACGAGCAGTACTTC. This gives the protein CSAAPLGGYEQYF.

The rearrangement uses TRBV5-1 and TRBJ2-1; 8 positions match TRBD2. Germline values: CDR1 SGHRS, CDR2 YFSETQ. The CDR3 has 13 residues. V lost 5 bases, J lost 8 bases, and 6 bases stayed unmatched. This CDR3 is CASRGLVRDEQFF. The CDR3 DNA is TGCGCCAGCAGGGGACTAGTTCGCGATGAGCAGTTCTTC.

This sequence joins TRBV29-1 and TRBJ2-5; D possibly corresponds to TRBD1 (5 bases). V lost 1 base to trimming and J lost 9 bases, with 24 bases between them. Germline V lookup: CDR1 SQVTM, CDR2 ANQGSEA. This CDR3 contains 16 residues. CDR3 sequence (DNA): TGCAGCGTTGAAGCAGGGCGCTGGCCTCGGTCGGTGGCCCAGTACTTC. The encoded protein is CSVEAGRWPRSVAQYF. The whole variable domain, filled in from reference TRBV29-1 and TRBJ2-5, reads SAVISQKPSRDICQRGTSLTIQCQVDSQVTMMFWYRQQPGQSLTLIATANQGSEATYESGFVIDKFPISRPNLTFSTLTVSNMSPEDSSIYLCSVEAGRWPRSVAQYFGPGTRLLVL.

The V call is TRBV5-1, the J call TRBJ2-1, with D perhaps TRBD2 (6 bases). This CDR3 has 12 residues. V dropped 7 bases and J dropped 9 bases, with 14 bases sitting between them. In germline, CDR1 is SGHRS, CDR2 YFSETQ. CDR3 in amino acids: CASGWRETEQFF. CDR3 nucleotides: TGCGCCAGCGGCTGGAGGGAGACTGAGCAGTTCTTC. The full variable domain, its missing parts supplied by reference TRBV5-1 and TRBJ2-1, is KAGVTQTPRYLIKTRGQQVTLSCSPISGHRSVSWYQQTPGQGLQFLFEYFSETQRNKGNFPGRFSGRQFSNSRSEMNVSTLELGDSALYLCASGWRETEQFFGPGTRLTVL.

This rearrangement joins TRBV12-3 or TRBV12-4 to TRBJ2-5, with D possibly being TRBD2 (6 bases). The V and J ends lost 6 bases and 1 base respectively, with 15 bases between them. The CDR3 is 15 amino acids. The CDR3 bases are TGTGCCAGCAGAATCACGGGAGTGGGCCAAGAGACCCAGTACTTC. Translation: CASRITGVGQETQYF.

This clonotype was recorded a few times. The chain links TRBV29-1 to TRBJ1-2, with 7 bases fitting TRBD1. Germline CDR1 SQVTM, CDR2 ANQGSEA. Germline trimming cut 2 bases from V and 8 bases from J; bases unmatched to any gene: 8. This CDR3 contains 13 residues. The CDR3 nucleotides read TGCAGCGTTGAACCGTCGACAGGGACCGGCTACACCTTC. It specifies CSVEPSTGTGYTF.

V and J are TRBV5-1 and TRBJ1-5; perhaps TRBD1 as D (6 bases). There are 15 residues in the CDR3. The V gene's germline CDR1 is SGHRS and CDR2 YFSETQ. V was pared by 0 bases and J by 4 bases, with 11 bases between. CDR3 sequence reads: CASSLAGVRNQPQHF. DNA of the CDR3: TGCGCCAGCAGCTTGGCAGGGGTAAGGAATCAGCCCCAGCATTTT.

The chain combines TRBV28 with TRBJ2-1; no clear D gene. Germline assignment: CDR1 MDHEN and CDR2 SYDVKM. Deletions cut 6 bases from V and 7 bases from J, with 10 bases between. This CDR3 is built from 12 residues. The CDR3 DNA is TGTGCCAGCAGGAGTACGAGGAATGAGCAGTTCTTC. Translating gives CASRSTRNEQFF.

This clonotype was detected a few times. The chain has TRBV20-1 and TRBJ2-1, with 13 bases fitting TRBD2. The CDR3 sequence is 13 residues long. Germline V gene data show CDR1 as DFQATT and CDR2 as SNEGSKA (reference sequence). V lost 3 bases and J lost 9; bases outside the gene matches: 2. The chain's CDR3 is CSASRTSGGEQFF. Here the CDR3 DNA reads TGCAGTGCTAGCAGGACTAGCGGGGGTGAGCAGTTCTTC.

V usage is TRBV18 and J usage is TRBJ1-3; D gene unclear. This CDR3 spans 14 amino acids. Germline V gene data show CDR1 as KGHSH and CDR2 as LQKENI. V lost 2 bases and J 2 bases, leaving 7 bases between the germline ends. The CDR3 region has the DNA TGTGCCAGCTCACCAGGCCCTGCTGGAAACACCATATATTTT. It translates to CASSPGPAGNTIYF.

This clonotype was seen only a few times. The chain links TRBV28 to TRBJ2-4; D is possibly TRBD2 (6 bases). The CDR3 is made up of 16 amino acids. Germline V gene sequence: CDR1 MDHEN, CDR2 SYDVKM. With 1 base removed from V and 0 bases from J, the gap between germline ends came to 10 bases. The CDR3 protein is CASSLSGELAKNIQYF. The CDR3, as DNA: TGTGCCAGCAGTTTATCGGGGGAGCTAGCCAAAAACATTCAGTACTTC.

A remark on this clonotype: The junction does not match germline at one end; this may be a read error. V usage is TRBV6-5 and J usage is TRBJ2-2, with 10 nucleotides matching TRBD2. CDR1 MNHEY and CDR2 SVGAGI come from the germline V gene. The CDR3 is made up of 18 amino acids. CDR3 in amino acids: CASSYGGRAGGFSGELFF. For the CDR3, the DNA is TGTGCCAGCAGTTACGGGGGTAGAGCGGGAGGGTTCAGCGGGGAACTGTTTTTT.